This T cell receptor beta chain was recorded in a study of blood T cell repertoires in COVID-19. For the study at large: The United States, Italy and Spain provided the acute and convalescent COVID-19 samples. T cells, B-cell-depleted T cells, or PBMCs provided the cDNA or gDNA that served as material.

In the authors' workflow: Using reference gene primer amplification, nucleated cell counts were estimated. Using immunoSEQ multiplex PCR, the repertoire was profiled, and TCRdb retains in-frame clones only, with some absent. The V and J calls and the clone size are those of that table, but D and trimming were determined from the DNA. This sample has about 170,000 clones, with 88% found just once. This CDR3 spans 16 amino acids. V lost 3 bases, J lost 9 bases, and 9 bases stayed unmatched. CDR1 MNHEY and CDR2 SMNVEV come from the germline V gene (reference sequence). The sequenced sample was peripheral blood. The chain recombines TRBV27 with TRBJ2-1, with 12 bases aligning to TRBD2. The TCR comes from a man aged 55-75 years with acute or convalescent COVID-19. CDR3 region: CASSFWTSGEGGEQFF. As DNA, the CDR3 is TGTGCCAGCAGTTTTTGGACTAGCGGGGAAGGCGGTGAGCAGTTCTTC.